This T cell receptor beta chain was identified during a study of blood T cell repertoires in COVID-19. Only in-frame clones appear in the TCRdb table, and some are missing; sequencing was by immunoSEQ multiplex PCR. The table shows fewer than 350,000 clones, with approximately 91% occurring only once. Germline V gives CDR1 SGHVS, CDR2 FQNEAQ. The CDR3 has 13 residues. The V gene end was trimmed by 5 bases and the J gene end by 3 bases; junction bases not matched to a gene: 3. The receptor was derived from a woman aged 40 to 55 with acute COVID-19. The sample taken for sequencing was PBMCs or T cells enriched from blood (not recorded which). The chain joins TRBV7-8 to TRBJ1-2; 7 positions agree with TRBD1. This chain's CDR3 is CASSRGTDYGYTF. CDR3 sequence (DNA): TGTGCCAGCAGCCGAGGGACAGACTATGGCTACACCTTC.